The source of this T cell receptor (beta chain) is a study of breast tumors, draining lymph nodes, adjacent tissues. General study findings and limits: Luminal-like breast cancer showed significantly greater tumor-nontumor repertoire similarity than basal-like breast cancer did. Data only fit, rather than demonstrated, lymph node origin of most tumor T cells. Data fit most tumor T cells coming from lymph node, expanding in tumor. Tumor TCR diversity was below lymph nodes but above nontumor tissue.

Of note for this clonotype: Antigen: not known.

Samples came from axillary lymph nodes draining the breast cancer. TCRdb independently ran MiXCR on the multiplex PCR reads; one entry per CDR3 protein. Of 150,000 to 250,000 distinct CDR3 sequences listed, around a third were seen once; the top ten hold over 4%. The CDR3 spans 15 residues. V lost 0 bases, J lost 5 bases, and 14 bases lay in between. The germline V gene has CDR1 SGHTS and CDR2 YDEGEE. The chain uses TRBV5-8 and TRBJ1-1; perhaps TRBD1 as D (6 bases). This receptor was taken from a female donor with breast cancer. Some clones in this sample may be carry-over from other donors' samples. Sequenced input: axillary lymph node tissue. The CDR3 DNA sequence: TGTGCCAGCAGCTTGGGGAACAGGGCGGTGACTGAAGCTTTCTTT. It translates to CASSLGNRAVTEAFF.